The 32 T cell receptor beta chains in this list originate from one sample, sequenced in a study of OX40 agonist ivuxolimab in advanced cancers. Sequencing used immunoSEQ multiplex PCR; TCRdb keeps in-frame clones, though not all of them. The sample lists approximately 54,000 clones; around 90% were seen once. The source material was CD4+ or CD8+ T cells sorted from blood, sampled in a trial of the OX40 agonist ivuxolimab. Receptors were obtained from an adult with an advanced solid tumor such as melanoma, head and neck, liver or kidney cancer.

This clone was seen only once. The chain joins TRBV6-5 to TRBJ1-2; D is unresolved. This CDR3 comprises 14 residues. The V gene lost 2 bases and the J gene lost 5 bases, with 12 bases spanning the gap. Germline V gene data show CDR1 as MNHEY and CDR2 as SVGAGI. CDR3 sequence (DNA): TGTGCCAGCAGTTACGCGCACTTTGGATATGGCTACACCTTC. Encoded protein: CASSYAHFGYGYTF.

This clone was found a few times. V is TRBV7-3 and J is TRBJ1-1; D is ambiguous. With 1 base removed from V and 3 bases from J, the gap between germline ends came to 9 bases. CDR1 and CDR2 from the germline V gene are SGHTA and FQGTGA. This CDR3 is built from 14 residues. DNA of the CDR3: TGTGCCAGCAGCTTAAGTGCGGGAGACACTGAAGCTTTCTTT. Its translation is CASSLSAGDTEAFF.

Notes on this clone: The same CDR3 can be traced to other DNA sequences in this sample. CDR3 in amino acids: CASSYGGNTEAFF. CDR3 nucleotides: TGTGCCAGCAGTTATGGCGGGAACACTGAAGCTTTCTTT. The chain uses TRBV6-5 and TRBJ1-1; D gene uncertain. Germline V lookup: CDR1 MNHEY, CDR2 SVGAGI. Trimming shortened V by 3 bases and J by 1 base, and 6 bases separated the two germline ends. CDR3 length: 13 amino acids.

The chain links TRBV5-4 to TRBJ1-2; D is unclear. V lost 2 bases, J lost 8 bases, and 28 bases lay in between. Germline loops: CDR1 SGHNT, CDR2 YYREEE (reference sequence). The CDR3 loop spans 18 amino acids. CDR3 residues: CASSFGYRRGPAGRGYTF. The CDR3 DNA sequence: TGTGCCAGCAGCTTCGGTTACCGCCGAGGCCCCGCGGGAAGAGGCTACACCTTC.

This chain links TRBV6-5 with TRBJ2-5; 8 bases align to TRBD1. The DNA end is more similar to TRBJ2-7, so the J call may be wrong. This CDR3 is 14 amino acids long. Germline loops: CDR1 MNHEY, CDR2 SVGAGI. The CDR3 DNA follows: TGTGCCAGCAGTTACTCGCCAGGGGGCGACGAGCAGTACTTC. This gives the protein CASSYSPGGDEQYF.

This clone has more than one count but fewer than ten. The chain carries TRBV9 and TRBJ1-2; 9 bases are a match to TRBD1. The CDR3 extends over 14 amino acids. CDR1 is SGDLS, CDR2 YYNGEE, per germline. The V gene end was trimmed by 3 bases and the J gene end by 6 bases; junction bases not matched to a gene: 6. CDR3 sequence reads: CASSASGTGNGYTF. CDR3 nucleotide sequence: TGTGCCAGCAGCGCCTCCGGGACAGGGAATGGCTACACCTTC.

This clone was observed a single time. The gene calls are TRBV15 and TRBJ2-7; TRBD2 might be the D (6 bases). The CDR3 sequence is 16 residues long. Germline V lookup: CDR1 LNHNV, CDR2 YYDKDF (reference sequence). Trimming stripped 0 bases from V and 2 bases from J, with 14 bases between. CDR3 bases: TGTGCCACCAGCAGAGATCGGGACTTTTTGGCCTACGAGCAGTACTTC. This sequence encodes CATSRDRDFLAYEQYF.

The chain uses TRBV27 and TRBJ2-1; 12 bases are a match to TRBD2. This CDR3 region has 17 residues. J was trimmed by 3 bases and V by 6 bases; bases with no gene match: 9. Germline CDR1 reads MNHEY; CDR2 reads SMNVEV (reference sequence). CDR3: CASRPLLAGGDYNEQFF. As DNA, the CDR3 is TGTGCCAGCAGACCTTTGCTAGCGGGAGGGGACTACAATGAGCAGTTCTTC.

CDR3 bases: TGTGCCAGCAGCTTAGAGGGACAGGGATTCTACGAGCAGTACTTC. Its translation is CASSLEGQGFYEQYF. J is TRBJ2-5 and V is TRBV7-9; TRBD1 aligns across 9 bases. The J call may not be correct, given that the DNA end is closer to TRBJ2-7. The CDR3 contains 15 residues. Per germline, CDR1 SEHNR and CDR2 FQNEAQ (reference sequence).

CDR3 sequence reads: CASSLGRGSSPGYTF. In nucleotides, the CDR3 is TGCGCCAGCAGCCTCGGACGGGGGAGTTCTCCTGGCTACACCTTC. The rearrangement joins TRBV4-3 to TRBJ1-2; D is perhaps TRBD1 (5 bases). The germline CDR1 and CDR2 sequences are LGHNA and YSLEER. Trimming cost V 4 bases and J 7 bases, with 19 bases left between them. CDR3 size: 15 residues.

V is TRBV13 and J is TRBJ2-1, with D perhaps matching TRBD2 (6 bases). Germline values: CDR1 PRHDT, CDR2 FYEKMQ (reference sequence). CDR3 size: 14 residues. The V end lost 1 base, the J end lost 4 bases, and 8 bases lay between the germline ends. The CDR3 region is CASSLVGGYNEQFF. The CDR3 coding sequence is TGTGCCAGCAGCTTAGTCGGGGGTTACAATGAGCAGTTCTTC.

The chain carries TRBV5-5 and TRBJ2-7; 8 positions agree with TRBD1. This CDR3 is built from 15 residues. Germline values: CDR1 SGHKS, CDR2 YYEKEE (reference sequence). V was pared by 0 bases and J by 3 bases, with 5 bases of the junction left unmatched. The CDR3 loop reads CASSLETGGYYEQYF. CDR3 nucleotide sequence: TGTGCCAGCAGCTTGGAAACAGGGGGGTACTACGAGCAGTACTTC. Together with reference TRBV5-5 and TRBJ2-7, the CDR3 gives the full variable domain: DAGVTQSPTHLIKTRGQQVTLRCSPISGHKSVSWYQQVLGQGPQFIFQYYEKEERGRGNFPDRFSARQFPNYSSELNVNALLLGDSALYLCASSLETGGYYEQYFGPGTRLTVT.

The J gene is TRBJ1-2, the V gene TRBV30, with 9 bases lining up with TRBD1. V shed 4 bases and J 2 bases; nucleotides not matched to a gene: 2. The CDR3 has 13 amino acids. CDR1 GTSNPN and CDR2 SVGIG come from the germline V gene (reference sequence). The CDR3 nucleotides are TGTGCCTGGACACAGGGGGCAAACTATGGCTACACCTTC. Translating gives CAWTQGANYGYTF.

The rearrangement uses TRBV6-1 and TRBJ2-4; D is perhaps TRBD1 or TRBD2 (5 bases each). The germline gives CDR1 MNHNS, CDR2 SASEGT. CDR3 length: 17 residues. The V and J ends lost 4 bases and 0 bases respectively, with 16 bases between them. This CDR3 reads CASSVFSVGTAKNIQYF. The CDR3 region has the DNA TGTGCCAGCAGTGTCTTTAGCGTCGGGACAGCCAAAAACATTCAGTACTTC.

This chain links TRBV27 with TRBJ2-3; no clear D. This CDR3 is built from 14 residues. The V end was cut by 0 bases, the J end by 2 bases, with 6 bases between. The germline gives CDR1 MNHEY, CDR2 SMNVEV (reference sequence). CDR3 amino acids: CASSLSGATDTQYF. The CDR3 bases are TGTGCCAGCAGTTTATCAGGAGCCACAGATACGCAGTATTTT.

This CDR3 reads CASSPGHVDEQYF. Here the CDR3 DNA reads TGTGCCAGCAGCCCCGGCCATGTCGACGAGCAGTACTTC. V usage is TRBV5-6 and J usage is TRBJ2-7; no clear D. Germline V gene sequence: CDR1 SGHDT, CDR2 YYEEEE. The CDR3 extends over 13 amino acids. Trimming pared 4 bases from V and 5 bases from J, leaving 13 bases between.

The chain carries TRBV30 and TRBJ2-1; no reliable D call. The CDR3 spans 13 residues. V was clipped by 0 bases and J by 4 bases, with 7 bases between them. Germline CDR1 reads GTSNPN; CDR2 reads SVGIG (reference sequence). CDR3 sequence: CAWSVEVYNEQFF. Here the CDR3 DNA reads TGTGCCTGGAGTGTAGAAGTATACAATGAGCAGTTCTTC.

This chain links TRBV4-3 with TRBJ2-7; the D is unclear. The germline gives CDR1 LGHNA, CDR2 YSLEER. Trimming removed 0 bases from V and 7 bases from J, with 13 bases in between. CDR3 size: 14 residues. CDR3 protein: CASSQEGMGREQYF. CDR3 nucleotide sequence: TGCGCCAGCAGCCAAGAGGGTATGGGAAGGGAGCAGTACTTC.

The V and J genes are TRBV30 and TRBJ2-3; maybe TRBD2 (6 bases). This CDR3 contains 12 residues. V shed 8 bases and J shed 3 bases, with 12 bases lying between them. Germline loops: CDR1 GTSNPN, CDR2 SVGIG (reference sequence). In DNA, the CDR3 is TGTGCCCGGGAGATAGGTACAGATACGCAGTATTTT. It translates to CAREIGTDTQYF. Complete variable domain (other parts from reference TRBV30 and TRBJ2-3): SQTIHQWPATLVQPVGSPLSLECTVEGTSNPNLYWYRQAAGRGLQLLFYSVGIGQISSEVPQNLSASRPQDRQFILSSKKLLLSDSGFYLCAREIGTDTQYFGPGTRLTVL.

V and J are TRBV6-5 and TRBJ2-2, with D possibly being TRBD2 (6 bases). The CDR3 contains 13 residues. Germline CDR1 reads MNHEY; CDR2 reads SVGAGI. V was trimmed by 5 bases and J by 6 bases, leaving 10 bases between them. The CDR3 here is CASSASEAGELFF. The CDR3 DNA reads TGTGCCAGCAGTGCTAGCGAGGCCGGGGAGCTGTTTTTT.

The chain has TRBV11-3 and TRBJ2-5, with 8 bases aligning to TRBD2. The CDR3 runs 16 residues. The junction had 15 bases not matched to a gene; V was cut back by 8 bases and J by 4 bases. Germline CDR1 and CDR2: SGHNT and YENEEA. The DNA for the CDR3 is TGTGCCAGCTCTCGAAGCGAAGCGGGAGTAGGAGAGACCCAGTACTTC. It translates to CASSRSEAGVGETQYF.

The chain has TRBV13 and TRBJ2-5; D gene unclear. Germline V gene lookup returns CDR1 PRHDT and CDR2 FYEKMQ (reference sequence). Trimming shortened V by 4 bases and J by 4 bases, and 10 bases separated the two germline ends. The CDR3 runs 13 residues. The DNA of the CDR3 is TGTGCCAGCAGCTCCCGGCTCCGAGAGACCCAGTACTTC. Translating it yields CASSSRLRETQYF. The whole variable domain, remainder taken from reference TRBV13 and TRBJ2-5, is AAGVIQSPRHLIKEKRETATLKCYPIPRHDTVYWYQQGPGQDPQFLISFYEKMQSDKGSIPDRFSAQQFSDYHSELNMSSLELGDSALYFCASSSRLRETQYFGPGTRLLVL.

The chain employs TRBV27 and TRBJ1-1; D call uncertain. Germline V gene sequence: CDR1 MNHEY, CDR2 SMNVEV (reference sequence). This CDR3 spans 13 amino acids. Trimming removed 8 bases from V and 1 base from J, with 11 bases in between. The CDR3 DNA sequence: TGTGCCAGCGGCGTGGGCAGGAACACTGAAGCTTTCTTT. Protein: CASGVGRNTEAFF.

V and J are TRBV7-9 and TRBJ2-7; possible D gene TRBD2, 7 bases. The V gene's germline CDR1 is SEHNR and CDR2 FQNEAQ (reference sequence). With 1 base removed from V and 2 bases from J, the gap between germline ends came to 18 bases. CDR3 length: 17 amino acids. CDR3 nucleotides: TGTGCCAGCAGCTTAGAGGGGGGGGGCAATGCACCCTACGAGCAGTACTTC. Amino acids: CASSLEGGGNAPYEQYF.

The CDR3 DNA reads as TGTGCCAGCAGCTTAGCGCTGGGTCACAGCACAGATACGCAGTATTTT. Translation gives CASSLALGHSTDTQYF. The chain couples TRBV7-2 to TRBJ2-3, with D hard to call. V lost 0 bases to trimming and J lost 0 bases, with 10 bases between them. Germline lookup yields CDR1 SGHTA and CDR2 FQGNSA. This CDR3 has 16 amino acids.

The rearrangement links TRBV4-1 to TRBJ1-6; D not certain. Trimming removed 1 base at V and 7 bases at J, with 8 bases between. Germline assignment: CDR1 MGHRA and CDR2 YSYEKL. The CDR3 has 14 amino acids. For the CDR3, the DNA is TGCGCCAGCAGCCAAGGCGGCCCCAATTCACCCCTCCACTTT. Its translation: CASSQGGPNSPLHF.

V usage is TRBV4-1 and J usage is TRBJ1-1; D may be TRBD1 (6 bases). Germline V gives CDR1 MGHRA, CDR2 YSYEKL. This CDR3 spans 15 amino acids. With 5 bases removed from V and 4 bases from J, the gap between germline ends came to 17 bases. The CDR3 is CASSYRREGGTEAFF. The CDR3 DNA sequence: TGCGCCAGCAGCTATAGAAGGGAAGGGGGCACTGAAGCTTTCTTT.

This chain connects TRBV6-5 to TRBJ2-1, with D possibly being TRBD1 or TRBD2 (5 bases each). This CDR3 has 14 residues. V was shortened by 0 bases and J by 6 bases, with 9 bases between the two germline ends. Germline V gives CDR1 MNHEY, CDR2 SVGAGI. The CDR3 is CASSYSQRGNEQFF. The CDR3 bases are TGTGCCAGCAGTTACTCCCAGAGGGGCAATGAGCAGTTCTTC.

The rearrangement uses TRBV5-1 and TRBJ1-2; no clear D gene. The germline V and J ends were trimmed by 2 bases and 4 bases, with 15 bases remaining between them. Germline-derived CDR1 and CDR2 are SGHRS and YFSETQ. This CDR3 is built from 15 residues. DNA for the CDR3: TGCGCCAGCAGCTTCCACGAAGACCAAATCTATGGCTACACCTTC. Encoded protein: CASSFHEDQIYGYTF.

CDR3 DNA sequence: TGTGCCAGCAGTGGACAGGGGAACACTGAAGCTTTCTTT. The encoded protein is CASSGQGNTEAFF. This chain joins TRBV25-1 and TRBJ1-1; 7 bases are a match to TRBD1. The CDR3 runs 13 residues. With V trimmed by 4 bases and J by 1 base, 0 bases remained unmatched. Germline lookup yields CDR1 MGHDK and CDR2 SYGVNS.

This clone was picked up one time. This rearrangement joins TRBV5-6 to TRBJ2-5; D is unresolved. V dropped 7 bases and J dropped 2 bases, with 12 bases sitting between them. The length of the CDR3 is 13 residues. CDR1 is SGHDT and CDR2 is YYEEEE in the germline V gene. DNA for the CDR3: TGTGCCAGCGGGCAGGCCGTACAAGAGACCCAGTACTTC. It translates to CASGQAVQETQYF.

The chain has TRBV9 and TRBJ1-1; D gene ambiguous. The CDR3 is 15 amino acids. CDR1 and CDR2 from the germline V gene are SGDLS and YYNGEE. Trimming left V 0 bases short and J 0 bases short, with 9 bases between. In DNA form, the CDR3 reads TGTGCCAGCAGCGTAGGCCCGGGTATGAACACTGAAGCTTTCTTT. Translation: CASSVGPGMNTEAFF.